This passage covers 22 T cell receptor beta chains from one sample sequenced in a study of PD-L1 blockade in urothelial cancer. Time point denoted: pretreatment peripheral blood. The protocol was immunoSEQ multiplex PCR, while the TCRdb copy is restricted to in-frame clones and leaves out a portion. The sample lists fewer than 75,000 clones; around 90% were seen once. Material: PBMCs, obtained around atezolizumab (anti-PD-L1) treatment. The receptors shown here come from a man between 65 and 80 years old with urothelial cancer.

The chain carries TRBV6-1 and TRBJ2-3, with a tentative D call TRBD1 (6 bases). V was pared by 2 bases and J by 3 bases, with 18 bases between. The V gene's germline CDR1 is MNHNS and CDR2 SASEGT. This CDR3 is 17 amino acids long. The CDR3 DNA reads as TGTGCCAGCAGTGAAAAGGTGGGCAGGGGCAGAACAGATACGCAGTATTTT. Protein sequence: CASSEKVGRGRTDTQYF.

The rearrangement links TRBV9 to TRBJ2-7; 12 nucleotides agree with TRBD1. With V trimmed by 2 bases and J by 5 bases, 5 bases remained unmatched. Germline V gene data show CDR1 as SGDLS and CDR2 as YYNGEE. The CDR3 runs 15 residues. The CDR3 spells CASSVSGQGAHEQYF. The CDR3 DNA sequence: TGTGCCAGCAGCGTCTCGGGACAGGGGGCCCACGAGCAGTACTTC.

This clone was seen only a few times. The chain recombines TRBV7-2 with TRBJ2-1; TRBD2 agrees at 10 bases. The V gene end was trimmed by 1 base and the J gene end by 5 bases; junction bases not matched to a gene: 8. Germline V gene sequence: CDR1 SGHTA, CDR2 FQGNSA. CDR3 length: 17 residues. CDR3 sequence (DNA): TGTGCCAGCAGCTTAGGGCGCCTAGCGGGAGTAAACAATGAGCAGTTCTTC. This sequence encodes CASSLGRLAGVNNEQFF.

The chain employs TRBV18 and TRBJ1-5; TRBD1 is a possible D gene (5 bases). Trimming cost V 3 bases and J 4 bases, with 7 bases left between them. The CDR3 is made up of 13 amino acids. CDR1 is KGHSH, CDR2 LQKENI, per germline. The CDR3 region has the DNA TGTGCCAGCTCACCGGGGGGTAATCAGCCCCAGCATTTT. Translation: CASSPGGNQPQHF.

The chain has TRBV15 and TRBJ2-7; possibly TRBD1 for D (6 bases). Trimming shortened V by 0 bases and J by 4 bases, and 13 bases separated the two germline ends. Germline loops: CDR1 LNHNV, CDR2 YYDKDF (reference sequence). The CDR3 is 15 amino acids. The CDR3 DNA reads TGTGCCACCAGCAGAGATAAAGGGGGAGCTTACGAGCAGTACTTC. As protein: CATSRDKGGAYEQYF.

V gene TRBV10-2 combines with J gene TRBJ2-2; TRBD1 agrees at 7 bases. This CDR3 contains 16 residues. CDR1 and CDR2 from the germline V gene are WSHSY and SAAADI. Trimming cost V 6 bases and J 3 bases; bases outside gene matches: 10. The CDR3, as DNA: TGCGCCAGCAGGGGGTGGACAGGCATGGACACCGGGGAGCTGTTTTTT. Translation gives CASRGWTGMDTGELFF.

The chain is built from TRBV7-3 and TRBJ2-2, with D perhaps TRBD1 (5 bases). The CDR3 has 15 amino acids. Trimming stripped 5 bases from V and 3 bases from J, with 13 bases between. Per the germline V gene, CDR1 is SGHTA and CDR2 is FQGTGA. CDR3 in amino acids: CASSPEDSYTGELFF. As DNA, the CDR3 is TGTGCCAGCAGCCCAGAAGACAGCTACACCGGGGAGCTGTTTTTT.

The V call is TRBV9, the J call TRBJ1-3, with TRBD1 as a possible D gene (5 bases). This CDR3 spans 15 amino acids. CDR1 SGDLS and CDR2 YYNGEE come from the germline V gene. Trimming removed 0 bases from V and 4 bases from J, with 11 bases in between. CDR3 coding DNA: TGTGCCAGCAGCGTAGCGGGGGAAAAAGGAAACACCATATATTTT. Its protein is CASSVAGEKGNTIYF.

This clone was observed a single time. The V gene is TRBV28, the J gene TRBJ2-2; D is possibly TRBD1 (5 bases). In germline, CDR1 is MDHEN, CDR2 SYDVKM. V shed 5 bases and J shed 0 bases, with 10 bases lying between them. The CDR3 consists of 15 residues. CDR3 protein: CASSADSPNTGELFF. The CDR3 DNA sequence: TGTGCCAGCAGTGCCGACAGTCCGAACACCGGGGAGCTGTTTTTT.

V and J are TRBV15 and TRBJ2-1, with 7 nucleotides matching TRBD1. CDR3 size: 15 residues. V gave up 0 bases and J gave up 3 bases; unmatched junction bases: 2. Per germline, CDR1 LNHNV and CDR2 YYDKDF (reference sequence). The CDR3 sequence: CATSREGTVYNEQFF. In DNA, the CDR3 is TGTGCCACCAGCAGAGAAGGGACAGTCTACAATGAGCAGTTCTTC.

The V and J genes are TRBV28 and TRBJ1-3; D unresolved. This CDR3 spans 14 amino acids. Germline CDR1 and CDR2: MDHEN and SYDVKM. Trimming took 8 bases from V and 0 from J, leaving 11 bases between them. CDR3 residues: CASVSENSGNTIYF. The DNA for the CDR3 is TGTGCCAGCGTGTCGGAGAACTCTGGAAACACCATATATTTT.

The chain carries TRBV28 and TRBJ1-3, with D unresolved. Looked up from germline, CDR1 is MDHEN and CDR2 is SYDVKM. The CDR3 length is 16 residues. The V end lost 8 bases, the J end lost 4 bases, and 21 bases lay between the germline ends. CDR3 sequence reads: CASGFYSRRIGNTIYF. The CDR3 bases are TGTGCCAGCGGATTTTACAGTCGCCGTATAGGAAACACCATATATTTT.

The chain links TRBV19 to TRBJ2-3; D perhaps matches TRBD1 (5 bases). The germline gives CDR1 LNHDA, CDR2 SQIVND (reference sequence). CDR3 length: 18 residues. The V and J ends lost 4 bases and 0 bases respectively, with 20 bases between them. CDR3 loop: CASSRTTVTLTSTDTQYF. In DNA form, the CDR3 reads TGTGCCAGTAGTAGGACGACAGTGACCCTTACTAGCACAGATACGCAGTATTTT.

J is TRBJ1-1 and V is TRBV6-1; D not certain. Germline V gives CDR1 MNHNS, CDR2 SASEGT. CDR3 size: 15 residues. V lost 0 bases and J 4 bases, leaving 12 bases between the germline ends. CDR3 in amino acids: CASSEARVGPTEAFF. DNA for the CDR3: TGTGCCAGCAGTGAAGCGAGGGTCGGGCCCACTGAAGCTTTCTTT.

This sequence joins TRBV7-9 and TRBJ2-7; TRBD1 aligns across 8 bases. V was clipped by 9 bases and J by 6 bases; unmatched bases: 13. This CDR3 is built from 14 residues. Germline V CDR1 and CDR2: SEHNR, FQNEAQ (reference sequence). The DNA for the CDR3 is TGTGCCAGTGAGAGAGGACAGGGAAGGTTCGAGCAGTACTTC. It encodes CASERGQGRFEQYF.

V and J are TRBV5-4 and TRBJ2-7, with 16 bases fitting TRBD2. V lost 4 bases and J lost 4; bases outside the gene matches: 5. This CDR3 region has 16 residues. Germline V gene lookup returns CDR1 SGHNT and CDR2 YYREEE (reference sequence). The CDR3 region is CASSLGLAGGPYEQYF. In DNA form, the CDR3 reads TGTGCCAGCAGCCTGGGACTAGCGGGAGGGCCTTACGAGCAGTACTTC.

This clone has a handful of counts. V usage is TRBV5-1 and J usage is TRBJ1-3, with 9 bases fitting TRBD1. Germline CDR1 is SGHRS and CDR2 is YFSETQ. The CDR3 totals 14 residues. Trimming at V came to 4 bases and at J to 9 bases, leaving 8 bases not matched to a gene. The CDR3 protein is CASSPGQGGVTIYF. CDR3 in DNA: TGCGCCAGCAGCCCGGGACAGGGAGGAGTCACCATATATTTT.

The rearrangement uses TRBV19 and TRBJ1-1; D is unclear. There are 14 residues in the CDR3. V was pared by 3 bases and J by 4 bases, with 12 bases between. The germline CDR1 and CDR2 sequences are LNHDA and SQIVND (reference sequence). Here the CDR3 reads CASSISRRVTEAFF. CDR3 coding DNA: TGTGCCAGTAGTATCAGTAGGAGGGTCACTGAAGCTTTCTTT.

The V and J genes are TRBV9 and TRBJ2-7; 9 bases are a match to TRBD1. Germline CDR1 is SGDLS and CDR2 is YYNGEE. Losses at the gene ends were 3 bases for V and 1 base for J; bases not matched to a gene: 8. CDR3 length equals 16 residues. The CDR3 loop is CASSASEGQGSYEQYF. The CDR3 coding sequence is TGTGCCAGCAGCGCCAGTGAGGGACAGGGATCCTACGAGCAGTACTTC.

The rearrangement links TRBV30 to TRBJ2-7, with a possible D match to TRBD1 (6 bases). Germline assignment: CDR1 GTSNPN and CDR2 SVGIG (reference sequence). This CDR3 is built from 14 residues. Trimming shortened V by 1 base and J by 0 bases, and 10 bases separated the two germline ends. The DNA of the CDR3 is TGTGCCTGGAGTGGAGGGGGAAGCTCCTACGAGCAGTACTTC. Amino acid sequence: CAWSGGGSSYEQYF.

The J gene is TRBJ2-7, the V gene TRBV16, with TRBD1 matching 9 bases. The junction had 9 bases not matched to a gene; V was cut back by 0 bases and J by 3 bases. In germline, CDR1 is KGHSY, CDR2 FQNENV. The CDR3 length is 17 residues. The CDR3 DNA reads TGTGCCAGCAGCCAATCTAAGCTTCCGGGACAGGGCTACGAGCAGTACTTC. Amino acids: CASSQSKLPGQGYEQYF. Combining the CDR3 with reference TRBV16 and TRBJ2-7 gives the whole variable domain GEEVAQTPKHLVRGEGQKAKLYCAPIKGHSYVFWYQQVLKNEFKFLISFQNENVFDETGMPKERFSAKCLPNSPCSLEIQATKLEDSAVYFCASSQSKLPGQGYEQYFGPGTRLTVT.

This clone was picked up one time. V is TRBV7-9 and J is TRBJ2-6, with D tentatively TRBD2 (6 bases). Trimming pared 1 base from V and 0 bases from J, leaving 10 bases between. Germline lookup yields CDR1 SEHNR and CDR2 FQNEAQ (reference sequence). This CDR3 has 17 amino acids. In DNA, the CDR3 is TGTGCCAGCAGCTTAGACCGGGGGAGCTCTGGGGCCAACGTCCTGACTTTC. Translated, it gives CASSLDRGSSGANVLTF.